The following is a TCR beta chain sequence with its context. Its antigen remains unidentified. This CDR3 is built from 15 residues. V dropped 5 bases and J dropped 2; count of bases not matched to a gene: 5. Germline CDR1 and CDR2: SGHRS and YFSETQ. The data are from a study of cytomegalovirus exposure and HLA in healthy donors. Sequencing was performed with immunoSEQ multiplex PCR; in TCRdb, only in-frame clones are kept and a portion is missing. The table includes about 250,000 clones, approximately 84% detected once. Broader study findings: Rare sequences made up most TCRs, while some public TCRs were found in many donors. 150 or so TCR beta chains were listed as cytomegalovirus-associated.

The sequence derives from a man in his late teens or twenties in good health and CMV-seropositive. This chain joins TRBV5-1 and TRBJ2-7, with TRBD2 matching over 12 bases. The sequencing sample was made of PBMCs. CDR3: CASSSGLAGTYEQYF. CDR3 DNA: TGCGCCAGCAGTTCCGGACTAGCGGGAACCTACGAGCAGTACTTC.